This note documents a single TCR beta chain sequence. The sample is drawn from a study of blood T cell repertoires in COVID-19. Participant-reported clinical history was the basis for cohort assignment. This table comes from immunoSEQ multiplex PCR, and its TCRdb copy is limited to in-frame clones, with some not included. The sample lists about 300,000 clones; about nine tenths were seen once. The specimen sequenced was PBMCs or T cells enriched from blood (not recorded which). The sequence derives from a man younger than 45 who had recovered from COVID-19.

The CDR3 DNA reads as TGTGCCAGCAGTTACTCAAACAGGGGTGCCGGCTACACCTTC. This encodes CASSYSNRGAGYTF. V is TRBV6-5 and J is TRBJ1-2, with 7 positions matching TRBD1. V gave up 0 bases and J gave up 8 bases; unmatched junction bases: 6. Germline CDR1 reads MNHEY; CDR2 reads SVGAGI. The CDR3 has 14 amino acids.